Following are 25 T cell receptor beta chains from one sample sequenced in a study of CD8+ T cells in alopecia areata. Treatment given: oral pan-JAK inhibitor, 5-10 mg twice daily. Extraction of RNA preceded its reverse transcription into cDNA, which served as the sequencing template. Repertoires were generated with immunoSEQ multiplex PCR, while TCRdb's copy carries only in-frame clones and drops some. The sample holds roughly 200,000 clones, 43% seen once. Sample: CD4+ T cells sorted from blood, taken at approximately week 36, from a patient treated with tofacitinib. The receptors here all came from a human donor with alopecia areata.

CDR3 coding DNA: TGCAGCGTCCTAGGACTAGAGGGGTCGGTGGATACGCAGTATTTT. Its protein is CSVLGLEGSVDTQYF. The chain recombines TRBV29-1 with TRBJ2-3, with 7 bases that match TRBD2. The V gene's germline CDR1 is SQVTM and CDR2 ANQGSEA. V was pared by 6 bases and J by 6 bases, with 15 bases of the junction left unmatched. The CDR3 runs to 15 residues.

The chain joins TRBV7-2 to TRBJ2-7; 12 bases agree with TRBD2. Per the germline V gene, CDR1 is SGHTA and CDR2 is FQGNSA. Trimming removed 5 bases from V and 7 bases from J; junction bases left unmatched: 9. This CDR3 is built from 15 residues. The CDR3 DNA reads TGTGCCAGCAGCATCGCTAGCGGGAGGGCGTGGGAGCAGTACTTC. Amino acids: CASSIASGRAWEQYF. The whole variable domain, remainder taken from reference TRBV7-2 and TRBJ2-7, is GAGVSQSPSNKVTEKGKDVELRCDPISGHTALYWYRQSLGQGLEFLIYFQGNSAPDKSGLPSDRFSAERTGGSVSTLTIQRTQQEDSAVYLCASSIASGRAWEQYFGPGTRLTVT.

This clone occurred a few times. The rearrangement joins TRBV5-1 to TRBJ2-1; TRBD1 matches at 11 bases. Unmatched junction bases numbered 7, after V lost 4 bases and J lost 7 bases. CDR3 size: 15 residues. Per germline, CDR1 SGHRS and CDR2 YFSETQ. The CDR3 sequence is CASSPGQGDRNEQFF. For the CDR3, the DNA is TGCGCCAGCAGCCCGGGACAGGGGGATCGAAATGAGCAGTTCTTC.

This chain uses TRBV5-1 with TRBJ2-5; D is uncertain. Trimming removed 0 bases from V and 4 bases from J, with 10 bases in between. The CDR3 runs to 14 residues. Germline V gene sequence: CDR1 SGHRS, CDR2 YFSETQ. CDR3 in DNA: TGCGCCAGCAGCTTGGCAGGTATAAGAGAGACCCAGTACTTC. This translates into CASSLAGIRETQYF.

The genes are TRBV25-1 and TRBJ1-1; 8 bases fit TRBD1. V trimming: 5 bases; J trimming: 11 bases; junction bases outside the gene matches: 4. This CDR3 comprises 11 residues. Looked up from germline, CDR1 is MGHDK and CDR2 is SYGVNS. The chain's CDR3 is CASSNRGGAFF. CDR3 nucleotides: TGTGCCAGCAGTAACAGGGGGGGGGCTTTCTTT. Using reference TRBV25-1 and TRBJ1-1 for the parts outside the CDR3, the full variable domain is EADIYQTPRYLVIGTGKKITLECSQTMGHDKMYWYQQDPGMELHLIHYSYGVNSTEKGDLSSESTVSRIRTEHFPLTLESARPSHTSQYLCASSNRGGAFFGQGTRLTVV.

The table lists this clone with a few counts. The rearrangement joins TRBV6-5 to TRBJ2-4; a possible D gene is TRBD2 (5 bases). The V end was cut by 5 bases, the J end by 12 bases, with 17 bases between. Germline assignment: CDR1 MNHEY and CDR2 SVGAGI. There are 13 residues in the CDR3. For the CDR3, the DNA is TGTGCCAGCAGTCCCCCCGGGGTTAGCACTCAGTACTTC. Its protein is CASSPPGVSTQYF.

About this clone itself: A far larger clone is one base from this, pointing to a likely read error. Other nucleotide sequences from this sample produce the same CDR3. The chain combines TRBV11-2 with TRBJ1-1; no definite D call. The CDR3 runs 13 residues. V was clipped by 1 base and J by 1 base, with 4 bases between them. Germline V lookup: CDR1 SGHAT, CDR2 FQNNGV. The CDR3 loop reads CASSLGWNTEAFF. DNA for the CDR3: TGTGCCAGCAGCTTAGGTTGGAACACTGAAGCTTTCTTT.

The chain uses TRBV7-9 and TRBJ1-5; no clear D. V was trimmed by 5 bases and J by 5 bases, leaving 7 bases between them. This CDR3 is 12 amino acids long. CDR1 and CDR2 (germline): SEHNR, FQNEAQ (reference sequence). CDR3 in amino acids: CASSMGYQPQHF. DNA of the CDR3: TGTGCCAGCAGCATGGGCTATCAGCCCCAGCATTTT.

This clone was counted only a few times. V and J are TRBV29-1 and TRBJ2-1, with TRBD1 as a possible D gene (5 bases). Germline assignment: CDR1 SQVTM and CDR2 ANQGSEA. This CDR3 contains 13 residues. Between the trimmed V and J ends, which lost 5 bases and 5 bases, there was a span of 13 bases. CDR3 in amino acids: CSVYSRRDNEQFF. CDR3 DNA sequence: TGCAGCGTTTATAGTCGCAGGGACAATGAGCAGTTCTTC.

The rearrangement joins TRBV15 to TRBJ2-7; D is undetermined. The CDR3 loop spans 16 amino acids. Between the trimmed V and J ends, which lost 1 base and 2 bases, there was a span of 15 bases. The germline V gene has CDR1 LNHNV and CDR2 YYDKDF (reference sequence). The CDR3 sequence: CATSRGVGRTTYEQYF. As DNA, the CDR3 is TGTGCCACCAGCAGAGGTGTAGGCAGAACTACCTACGAGCAGTACTTC.

The chain is built from TRBV11-2 and TRBJ2-6; D is unclear. V gave up 8 bases and J gave up 4 bases, with 9 bases separating them. CDR3 length: 13 residues. CDR1 SGHAT and CDR2 FQNNGV come from the germline V gene. CDR3 DNA: TGTGCCAGCTATGTGACCGGGGCCAACGTCCTGACTTTC. This sequence encodes CASYVTGANVLTF.

This clone was found a few times. The chain employs TRBV4-3 and TRBJ2-4, with 7 bases matching TRBD1. The CDR3 runs 19 residues. Germline-derived CDR1 and CDR2 are LGHNA and YSLEER. The junction had 16 bases not matched to a gene; V was cut back by 4 bases and J by 1 base. The CDR3: CASSLGGRGFREAKNIQYF. DNA of the CDR3: TGCGCCAGCAGCCTAGGGGGCAGGGGCTTCCGAGAGGCCAAAAACATTCAGTACTTC.

This chain uses TRBV25-1 with TRBJ2-7; 8 nucleotides align to TRBD1. This CDR3 is 15 amino acids long. V trimming: 4 bases; J trimming: 5 bases; junction bases outside the gene matches: 10. Looked up from germline, CDR1 is MGHDK and CDR2 is SYGVNS. The CDR3 is CASSAHRGAFHEQYF. CDR3 bases: TGTGCCAGCAGTGCACACAGGGGGGCCTTCCACGAGCAGTACTTC.

V is TRBV4-2 and J is TRBJ2-5; the match to TRBD2 covers 7 bases. Germline loops: CDR1 LGHNA, CDR2 YNFKEQ. The CDR3 covers 14 residues. V was clipped by 4 bases and J by 2 bases; unmatched bases: 4. The CDR3 coding sequence is TGTGCCAGCAGCCTAAGCGGGGAACAAGAGACCCAGTACTTC. This gives the protein CASSLSGEQETQYF.

The V call is TRBV29-1, the J call TRBJ2-7; D may correspond to TRBD1 or TRBD2 (5 bases each). The CDR3 runs 12 residues. Trimming shortened V by 6 bases and J by 3 bases, and 12 bases separated the two germline ends. The germline V gene encodes CDR1 SQVTM and CDR2 ANQGSEA. The CDR3: CSVGDRRYEQYF. In nucleotides, the CDR3 is TGCAGCGTCGGGGACCGACGCTACGAGCAGTACTTC.

The chain uses TRBV9 and TRBJ2-5, with D uncertain. CDR1 and CDR2 from the germline V gene are SGDLS and YYNGEE. The CDR3 runs to 13 residues. V was shortened by 3 bases and J by 5 bases, with 11 bases between the two germline ends. CDR3 residues: CASSAHPGETQYF. CDR3 in DNA: TGTGCCAGCAGCGCCCACCCCGGGGAGACCCAGTACTTC.

The rearrangement links TRBV23-1 to TRBJ2-2; 7 bases fit TRBD1. TRBV23-1 is an ORF for which the function is uncertain. J was trimmed by 2 bases and V by 4 bases; bases with no gene match: 13. The CDR3 consists of 18 residues. CDR3 nucleotide sequence: TGCGCCAGCAGTCCAAAATCCCGGGGACAGATTAACACCGGGGAGCTGTTTTTT. Translation: CASSPKSRGQINTGELFF.

This clone came up once. The genes are TRBV18 and TRBJ2-7; no clear D. The CDR3 consists of 14 residues. Germline V CDR1 and CDR2: KGHSH, LQKENI. The V end was cut by 1 base, the J end by 3 bases, with 10 bases between. The chain's CDR3 is CASSPQRALYEQYF. Here the CDR3 DNA reads TGTGCCAGCTCACCACAACGTGCCCTCTACGAGCAGTACTTC.

The gene calls are TRBV25-1 and TRBJ2-1, with 8 positions matching TRBD1. The CDR3 is made up of 16 amino acids. CDR1 is MGHDK and CDR2 is SYGVNS in the germline V gene. Trimming removed 3 bases from V and 4 bases from J; junction bases left unmatched: 8. In DNA, the CDR3 is TGTGCCAGCAGTGATGCGACAGGGGTTGCGTACAATGAGCAGTTCTTC. Its protein is CASSDATGVAYNEQFF.

J is TRBJ2-7 and V is TRBV15, with a tentative D call TRBD1 (6 bases). Looked up from germline, CDR1 is LNHNV and CDR2 is YYDKDF (reference sequence). V was clipped by 9 bases and J by 1 base, with 13 bases between them. CDR3 size: 13 residues. The CDR3 protein is CATQPGTSYEQYF. The CDR3, as DNA: TGTGCCACTCAACCCGGGACATCCTACGAGCAGTACTTC. Looking up the rest from reference TRBV15 and TRBJ2-7 gives the full variable domain: DAMVIQNPRYQVTQFGKPVTLSCSQTLNHNVMYWYQQKSSQAPKLLFHYYDKDFNNEADTPDNFQSRRPNTSFCFLDIRSPGLGDTAMYLCATQPGTSYEQYFGPGTRLTVT.

The rearrangement links TRBV11-1 to TRBJ2-7; TRBD1 matches 10 bases. The CDR3 covers 14 residues. V shed 5 bases and J 6 bases; nucleotides not matched to a gene: 7. Germline CDR1 and CDR2: SGHAT and FQDESV (reference sequence). CDR3 amino acids: CASSHRDRGIEQYF. The CDR3 coding sequence is TGTGCCAGCAGCCACCGGGACAGGGGCATCGAGCAGTACTTC.

This clone was observed a single time. This sequence joins TRBV5-1 and TRBJ2-7, with 13 nucleotides matching TRBD2. Germline-derived CDR1 and CDR2 are SGHRS and YFSETQ. The CDR3 is 16 residues long. The V segment lost 4 bases and the J segment 0 bases; nucleotides outside the gene matches: 4. The CDR3: CASSPRTSGSSYEQYF. As DNA, the CDR3 is TGCGCCAGCAGCCCACGGACTAGCGGGAGCTCCTACGAGCAGTACTTC.

This clone appeared a few times. The V gene is TRBV10-3, the J gene TRBJ2-7; D possibly corresponds to TRBD2 (6 bases). V dropped 6 bases and J dropped 7 bases, with 19 bases sitting between them. This CDR3 spans 14 amino acids. The germline V gene has CDR1 ENHRY and CDR2 SYGVKD. The CDR3 DNA reads TGTGCCATCAGCGCGGGATCACTGGGAGCGGAGCAGTACTTC. As protein: CAISAGSLGAEQYF.

This clone was observed a few times. This chain links TRBV29-1 with TRBJ1-2; D unresolved. Germline values: CDR1 SQVTM, CDR2 ANQGSEA. Deletions cut 1 base from V and 4 bases from J, with 7 bases between. CDR3 length equals 12 residues. The DNA of the CDR3 is TGCAGCGTTGAAGGGCGGCTCTATGGCTACACCTTC. The encoded protein is CSVEGRLYGYTF.

The rearrangement uses TRBV18 and TRBJ1-1; D perhaps matches TRBD1 (5 bases). CDR3 size: 13 residues. Germline V lookup: CDR1 KGHSH, CDR2 LQKENI. Trimming pared 4 bases from V and 0 bases from J, leaving 6 bases between. The chain's CDR3 is CASSLGLNTEAFF. CDR3 sequence (DNA): TGTGCCAGCTCACTGGGACTGAACACTGAAGCTTTCTTT.